The 31 T cell receptor beta chains listed next were all sequenced from one sample in a study of siplizumab effects on memory and regulatory T cells (dated by TCRdb to the late 2010s). Library creation used the immunoSEQ multiplex PCR assay. TCRdb took this table from immuneACCESS and kept in-frame rearrangements with V and J called. Such tables lack part of the clones; where checked against another copy, unresolved V genes explain under half of the gap, and the rest is unexplained. The sample yields 98,000 or so clones; 85% to 95% were counted once. 0.62% of the sample is held by the ten biggest clonotypes. Sequencing used Tregs sorted from blood. The receptors come from a human donor in good health.

The chain combines TRBV7-3 with TRBJ2-1; D is tentatively TRBD1 or TRBD2 (6 bases each). The CDR3 runs to 13 residues. V gave up 0 bases and J gave up 15 bases, with 15 bases separating them. The germline V gene encodes CDR1 SGHTA and CDR2 FQGTGA. CDR3 nucleotide sequence: TGTGCCAGCAGCTTAACGTTGAGCGGAGGGGGGTTCTTC. It yields the protein CASSLTLSGGGFF.

The chain uses TRBV30 and TRBJ1-2; D not resolved. V lost 0 bases to trimming and J lost 4 bases, with 6 bases between them. The CDR3 length is 12 residues. Germline V gene sequence: CDR1 GTSNPN, CDR2 SVGIG (reference sequence). CDR3 region: CAWSVGFYGYTF. DNA of the CDR3: TGTGCCTGGAGTGTTGGTTTCTATGGCTACACCTTC.

This chain joins TRBV6-1 and TRBJ2-2; D not resolved. CDR3 size: 13 residues. CDR1 is MNHNS and CDR2 is SASEGT in the germline V gene. V was clipped by 2 bases and J by 5 bases, with 6 bases between them. The CDR3 nucleotides are TGTGCCAGCAGTGAAACGGCGACCGGGGAGCTGTTTTTT. Translating gives CASSETATGELFF.

V usage is TRBV16 and J usage is TRBJ1-1, with D tentatively TRBD1 (5 bases). V lost 5 bases to trimming and J lost 8 bases, with 24 bases between them. Per the germline V gene, CDR1 is KGHSY and CDR2 is FQNENV. The CDR3 covers 16 residues. CDR3 bases: TGTGCCAGCAGCAGAGGTACCGGGAACGCTAAGGGGGAAGCTTTCTTT. Protein: CASSRGTGNAKGEAFF.

The chain links TRBV19 to TRBJ2-5; 7 nucleotides line up with TRBD2. After removal of 3 bases from V and 2 bases from J, the junction contained 3 bases not matched to a gene. The CDR3 runs 14 residues. Germline assignment: CDR1 LNHDA and CDR2 SQIVND (reference sequence). The CDR3 reads CASSITGLQETQYF. CDR3 DNA: TGTGCCAGTAGTATTACGGGACTACAAGAGACCCAGTACTTC.

This clone has just one count. V usage is TRBV6-1 and J usage is TRBJ1-3; possibly TRBD1 for D (6 bases). V was cut by 3 bases and J by 3 bases, with 12 bases left in between. Per the germline V gene, CDR1 is MNHNS and CDR2 is SASEGT. The CDR3 is 15 amino acids. CDR3 residues: CASSEMGGRGNTIYF. CDR3 sequence (DNA): TGTGCCAGCAGTGAGATGGGGGGCCGTGGAAACACCATATATTTT.

J is TRBJ2-1 and V is TRBV30; tentatively, D is TRBD1 or TRBD2 (5 bases each). Per germline, CDR1 GTSNPN and CDR2 SVGIG (reference sequence). This CDR3 spans 16 amino acids. Trimming pared 4 bases from V and 9 bases from J, leaving 25 bases between. The CDR3 sequence is CAWTKYFGTGNSEQFF. The CDR3 DNA is TGTGCCTGGACTAAATATTTCGGGACGGGAAACAGTGAGCAGTTCTTC.

The chain couples TRBV2 to TRBJ1-5; a possible D gene is TRBD1 (5 bases). The germline V and J ends were trimmed by 7 bases and 2 bases, with 18 bases remaining between them. This CDR3 spans 16 amino acids. Germline CDR1 reads SNHLY; CDR2 reads FYNNEI. The CDR3 sequence: CASTGTRQFGNQPQHF. CDR3 in DNA: TGTGCCAGCACTGGGACCAGACAGTTCGGCAATCAGCCCCAGCATTTT.

This chain uses TRBV7-8 with TRBJ2-7; no reliable D call. The CDR3 is 14 residues long. Germline values: CDR1 SGHVS, CDR2 FQNEAQ. Between the trimmed V and J ends, which lost 2 bases and 3 bases, there was a span of 11 bases. The CDR3 loop is CASSLIAEVYEQYF. The CDR3 region has the DNA TGTGCCAGCAGCTTAATAGCCGAAGTCTACGAGCAGTACTTC.

The chain has TRBV5-1 and TRBJ1-1; TRBD1 matches at 12 bases. V lost 0 bases, J lost 4 bases, and 19 bases stayed unmatched. The germline CDR1 and CDR2 sequences are SGHRS and YFSETQ. The CDR3 has 21 residues. The CDR3 sequence: CASSLEGQGARWIGLVTEAFF. The CDR3 nucleotides read TGCGCCAGCAGCTTGGAGGGACAGGGGGCGAGGTGGATCGGGCTGGTCACTGAAGCTTTCTTT.

The V gene is TRBV5-4, the J gene TRBJ1-2; D is ambiguous. Germline V gene lookup returns CDR1 SGHNT and CDR2 YYREEE (reference sequence). Between the trimmed V and J ends, which lost 0 bases and 3 bases, there was a span of 6 bases. The CDR3 length is 13 residues. CDR3 DNA sequence: TGTGCCAGCAGCTTGGACGGAGACTATGGCTACACCTTC. Amino acids: CASSLDGDYGYTF.

The rearrangement links TRBV6-5 to TRBJ2-3; D is ambiguous. Trimming removed 5 bases from V and 4 bases from J, with 13 bases in between. CDR3 size: 14 residues. Germline V lookup: CDR1 MNHEY, CDR2 SVGAGI. Here the CDR3 DNA reads TGTGCCAGCAGTACCCTTGACATCCCAGATACGCAGTATTTT. Protein sequence: CASSTLDIPDTQYF.

V usage is TRBV23-1 and J usage is TRBJ2-7, with unresolved D. TRBV23-1 is sorted into the ORF group, with uncertain function. The ends were cut back, 0 bases at V and 6 bases at J, with 15 bases in the middle. The CDR3 has 15 amino acids. The CDR3 spells CASSQSGEQLSEQYF. CDR3 DNA: TGCGCCAGCAGTCAATCCGGCGAACAACTTTCCGAGCAGTACTTC.

The chain is built from TRBV2 and TRBJ1-1; D gene unclear. This CDR3 is 13 amino acids long. The V end was cut by 3 bases, the J end by 1 base, with 6 bases between. The V gene's germline CDR1 is SNHLY and CDR2 FYNNEI. The CDR3 DNA sequence: TGTGCCAGCAGTGACGTGGAGAACACTGAAGCTTTCTTT. This gives the protein CASSDVENTEAFF.

In its sample, this clone was seen once. This chain joins TRBV19 and TRBJ2-1; D gene ambiguous. Germline V gene lookup returns CDR1 LNHDA and CDR2 SQIVND (reference sequence). Trimming removed 1 base from V and 7 bases from J, with 5 bases in between. The CDR3 is 12 residues long. CDR3: CASSIAGNEQFF. The CDR3 DNA sequence: TGTGCCAGTAGTATAGCCGGTAATGAGCAGTTCTTC.

The CDR3 protein is CASSPLQFSYNSPLHF. The CDR3 nucleotides are TGTGCCAGCTCACCACTTCAGTTCTCCTATAATTCACCCCTCCACTTT. The rearrangement links TRBV18 to TRBJ1-6; the D is unclear. The CDR3 extends over 16 amino acids. V dropped 1 base and J dropped 0 bases, with 7 bases sitting between them. Germline loops: CDR1 KGHSH, CDR2 LQKENI. The full variable domain, in which reference TRBV18 and TRBJ1-6 provide the parts outside the CDR3, is NAGVMQNPRHLVRRRGQEARLRCSPMKGHSHVYWYRQLPEEGLKFMVYLQKENIIDESGMPKERFSAEFPKEGPSILRIQQVVRGDSAAYFCASSPLQFSYNSPLHFGNGTRLTVT.

This clone showed up just a few times. The CDR3 region has the DNA TGTGCCAGCAGCTTTTGGGGGCGCGAAGCTTTCTTT. Translating it yields CASSFWGREAFF. The chain joins TRBV5-4 to TRBJ1-1, with TRBD1 as a possible D gene (6 bases). Trimming removed 2 bases from V and 8 bases from J, with 10 bases in between. The germline V gene encodes CDR1 SGHNT and CDR2 YYREEE (reference sequence). CDR3 size: 12 residues.

The chain uses TRBV5-4 and TRBJ2-3, with D perhaps being TRBD1 or TRBD2 (6 bases each). The CDR3 runs 16 residues. Trimming cost V 3 bases and J 1 base, with 15 bases left between them. Germline-derived CDR1 and CDR2 are SGHNT and YYREEE (reference sequence). CDR3 sequence reads: CASSSGGQVGTDTQYF. The CDR3 region has the DNA TGTGCCAGCAGCTCTGGGGGGCAGGTCGGCACAGATACGCAGTATTTT.

J is TRBJ1-1 and V is TRBV11-3, with 8 bases lining up with TRBD1. V trimming: 4 bases; J trimming: 4 bases; junction bases outside the gene matches: 5. The CDR3 runs to 14 residues. Germline V gene sequence: CDR1 SGHNT, CDR2 YENEEA. CDR3 sequence: CASSSRGLSTEAFF. The DNA of the CDR3 is TGTGCCAGCAGCTCCAGGGGGCTTTCCACTGAAGCTTTCTTT.

In its sample, this clone was seen once. The chain recombines TRBV19 with TRBJ2-3; D remains unclear. Looked up from germline, CDR1 is LNHDA and CDR2 is SQIVND (reference sequence). V dropped 4 bases and J dropped 1 base, with 6 bases sitting between them. This CDR3 is built from 13 residues. In DNA, the CDR3 is TGTGCCAGTAGTACAGGCCGCACAGATACGCAGTATTTT. This translates into CASSTGRTDTQYF. The full variable domain, completed using reference TRBV19 and TRBJ2-3, is DGGITQSPKYLFRKEGQNVTLSCEQNLNHDAMYWYRQDPGQGLRLIYYSQIVNDFQKGDIAEGYSVSREKKESFPLTVTSAQKNPTAFYLCASSTGRTDTQYFGPGTRLTVL.

The chain is built from TRBV11-3 and TRBJ2-7; perhaps TRBD1 as D (5 bases). Trimming stripped 5 bases from V and 2 bases from J, with 19 bases between. This CDR3 spans 16 amino acids. Germline loops: CDR1 SGHNT, CDR2 YENEEA. The CDR3 nucleotides are TGTGCCAGCAGCCCAGGAATCAGGGAACGGCCCTACGAGCAGTACTTC. Translated: CASSPGIRERPYEQYF.

V gene TRBV4-2 combines with J gene TRBJ2-1, with a tentative D call TRBD2 (5 bases). The V gene lost 1 base and the J gene lost 9 bases, with 22 bases spanning the gap. From germline, CDR1 is LGHNA and CDR2 YNFKEQ. The CDR3 consists of 17 residues. The CDR3 nucleotides read TGTGCCAGCAGCCAAGGGGCTAGCTCTATTTTGTTAGGTGAGCAGTTCTTC. It codes for CASSQGASSILLGEQFF.

This clone was recorded only once. The V call is TRBV29-1, the J call TRBJ2-5, with TRBD2 as a possible D gene (5 bases). The V gene lost 5 bases and the J gene lost 7 bases, with 14 bases spanning the gap. CDR3 length: 12 amino acids. Per germline, CDR1 SQVTM and CDR2 ANQGSEA. CDR3 region: CSVWTREGTQYF. DNA for the CDR3: TGCAGCGTTTGGACCCGAGAGGGGACCCAGTACTTC.

The chain couples TRBV10-3 to TRBJ1-1; D gene ambiguous. Germline V gene lookup returns CDR1 ENHRY and CDR2 SYGVKD. The CDR3 runs 14 residues. V was pared by 0 bases and J by 1 base, with 6 bases between. CDR3 DNA: TGTGCCATCAGTGAGTCGGGCAGGAACACTGAAGCTTTCTTT. It translates to CAISESGRNTEAFF.

The V and J genes are TRBV5-4 and TRBJ2-3; no definite D call. V was cut by 2 bases and J by 2 bases, with 9 bases left in between. Germline CDR1 is SGHNT and CDR2 is YYREEE (reference sequence). The CDR3 sequence is 14 residues long. CDR3 sequence reads: CASSFEANTDTQYF. The CDR3 DNA is TGTGCCAGCAGCTTCGAGGCCAACACAGATACGCAGTATTTT.

The V call is TRBV7-9, the J call TRBJ2-5; no definite D call. Germline V CDR1 and CDR2: SEHNR, FQNEAQ (reference sequence). This CDR3 contains 14 residues. V gave up 5 bases and J gave up 2 bases, with 12 bases separating them. The CDR3 sequence: CASSQVVPQETQYF. The CDR3 DNA sequence: TGTGCCAGCAGCCAGGTAGTACCGCAAGAGACCCAGTACTTC.

This sequence joins TRBV6-1 and TRBJ2-7, with D tentatively TRBD1 (6 bases). The CDR3 contains 12 residues. Per germline, CDR1 MNHNS and CDR2 SASEGT. V dropped 6 bases and J dropped 6 bases, with 12 bases sitting between them. CDR3 coding DNA: TGTGCCAGCAGCTACGGACAGCTCGAGCAGTACTTC. Translating it yields CASSYGQLEQYF.

The chain employs TRBV5-1 and TRBJ2-2; D gene ambiguous. Germline V lookup: CDR1 SGHRS, CDR2 YFSETQ. This CDR3 contains 12 residues. V dropped 6 bases and J dropped 3 bases, with 6 bases sitting between them. The CDR3 DNA follows: TGCGCCAGCAAGAGATACACCGGGGAGCTGTTTTTT. Translating it yields CASKRYTGELFF.

This clone was seen only once. CDR3 region: CASTIGTGNSPLHF. Here the CDR3 DNA reads TGTGCCAGCACAATTGGGACAGGGAATTCACCCCTCCACTTT. The chain joins TRBV2 to TRBJ1-6; 9 nucleotides agree with TRBD1. The CDR3 consists of 14 residues. CDR1 is SNHLY and CDR2 is FYNNEI in the germline V gene. V dropped 7 bases and J dropped 7; count of bases not matched to a gene: 5.

The rearrangement joins TRBV7-9 to TRBJ1-2; a possible D gene is TRBD1 (6 bases). The germline V gene encodes CDR1 SEHNR and CDR2 FQNEAQ (reference sequence). V lost 1 base and J lost 7, with 13 bases in between. The CDR3 is 14 amino acids. The DNA for the CDR3 is TGTGCCAGCAGCTTAGGAACGGGGGCCAGTGGCTACACCTTC. Amino acid sequence: CASSLGTGASGYTF.

The rearrangement uses TRBV2 and TRBJ2-1; D is ambiguous. This CDR3 comprises 16 residues. CDR1 is SNHLY, CDR2 FYNNEI, per germline. Trimming took 4 bases from V and 0 from J, leaving 13 bases between them. DNA of the CDR3: TGTGCCAGCAGTGGGGGTAGGAAGGGCTCCTACAATGAGCAGTTCTTC. As protein: CASSGGRKGSYNEQFF.